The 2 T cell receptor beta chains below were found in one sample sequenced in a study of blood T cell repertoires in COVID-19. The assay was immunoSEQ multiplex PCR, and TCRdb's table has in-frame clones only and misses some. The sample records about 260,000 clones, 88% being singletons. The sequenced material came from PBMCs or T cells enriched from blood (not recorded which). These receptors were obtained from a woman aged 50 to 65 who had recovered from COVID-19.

As DNA, the CDR3 is TGTGCCAGCAGCTTGACTACAGGGGCAAACACTGAAGCTTTCTTT. It yields the protein CASSLTTGANTEAFF. The gene calls are TRBV11-2 and TRBJ1-1; 7 nucleotides line up with TRBD1. CDR3 length: 15 residues. J lost 2 bases, V lost 3 bases, and 6 bases had no gene match. Germline CDR1 reads SGHAT; CDR2 reads FQNNGV. Filled out from reference TRBV11-2 and TRBJ1-1, the complete variable domain reads EAGVAQSPRYKIIEKRQSVAFWCNPISGHATLYWYQQILGQGPKLLIQFQNNGVVDDSQLPKDRFSAERLKGVDSTLKIQPAKLEDSAVYLCASSLTTGANTEAFFGQGTRLTVV.

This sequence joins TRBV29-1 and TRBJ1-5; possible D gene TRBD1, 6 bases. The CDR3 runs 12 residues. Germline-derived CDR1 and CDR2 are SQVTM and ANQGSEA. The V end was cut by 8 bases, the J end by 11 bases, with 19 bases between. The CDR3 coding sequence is TGCAGCCCAGCGACAGGCAGCGGGGCCCAGCATTTT. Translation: CSPATGSGAQHF.